These T cell receptor beta chains were read from a single sample in a study of control samples from healthy donors and cancer patients. Libraries were prepared by immunoSEQ multiplex PCR; TCRdb keeps only in-frame clonotypes and omits some of them. The sample lists about 120,000 clones, 87% seen once, with over 10% in the top ten. The specimen was blood. These receptors were collected from a man aged 30 to 45 in good health. CDR3s include the opening cysteine and the closing phenylalanine or tryptophan. Fields, in order: J gene, V gene, D gene, CDR3 length, clone size, CDR3 protein, CDR3 DNA. A D gene is named only where the DNA matches it firmly. The listing skips clone size in some rows; elsewhere it reads once, few, many or a size class.

TRBJ1-6 | TRBV7-3 | TRBD1 | 15 | . | CASSPLGQGNSPLHF | TGTGCCAGCAGCCCATTGGGACAGGGGAATTCACCCCTCCACTTT
TRBJ2-3 | TRBV3-1/TRBV3-2 | TRBD1 | 12 | . | CASGTGGDTQYF | TGTGCCAGCGGGACAGGGGGTGATACGCAGTATTTT
TRBJ1-1 | TRBV10-3 | . | 14 | . | CAISEGPLNTEAFF | TGTGCCATCAGTGAGGGGCCCTTGAACACTGAAGCTTTCTTT
TRBJ1-1 | TRBV5-6 | . | 13 | . | CASSQTQGSEAFF | TGTGCCAGCAGCCAAACCCAAGGCTCTGAAGCTTTCTTT
TRBJ1-1 | TRBV18 | . | 15 | . | CASSPQAGYASEAFF | TGTGCCAGCTCACCCCAAGCGGGATACGCTTCCGAAGCTTTCTTT
TRBJ2-3 | TRBV11-2 | TRBD1 | 16 | . | CASSLGRDRITDTQYF | TGTGCCAGCAGCTTAGGCCGGGACAGGATAACAGATACGCAGTATTTT
TRBJ1-5 | TRBV6-6 | TRBD1 | 15 | . | CASSYQGGSNQPQHF | TGTGCCAGCAGTTACCAGGGGGGAAGCAATCAGCCCCAGCATTTT
TRBJ2-5 | TRBV11-3 | TRBD2 | 16 | . | CASSLMFTSGGETQYF | TGTGCCAGCAGCTTAATGTTCACTAGCGGGGGAGAGACCCAGTACTTC
TRBJ1-3 | TRBV30 | TRBD1 | 12 | . | CAWQGEGNTIYF | TGTGCCTGGCAGGGGGAAGGAAACACCATATATTTT
TRBJ1-2 | TRBV19 | . | 14 | . | CASKRQVANYGYTF | TGTGCCAGTAAGCGACAGGTAGCTAACTATGGCTACACCTTC
TRBJ1-1 | TRBV5-1 | . | 13 | . | CASSLEGNTEAFF | TGCGCCAGCAGCTTGGAAGGGAACACTGAAGCTTTCTTT
TRBJ2-3 | TRBV7-3 | TRBD1 | 15 | . | CASSHGTGFSDTQYF | TGTGCCAGCAGCCACGGGACAGGGTTCTCAGATACGCAGTATTTT
TRBJ2-2 | TRBV6-5 | . | 15 | . | CASSYARGYTGELFF | TGTGCCAGCAGTTACGCCCGGGGCTACACCGGGGAGCTGTTTTTT
TRBJ2-1 | TRBV2 | . | 12 | . | CASTSRLDEQFF | TGTGCCAGCACCTCTAGGCTTGATGAGCAGTTCTTC
TRBJ1-5 | TRBV5-6 | . | 15 | . | CASSLFRVGNQPQHF | TGTGCCAGCAGCTTGTTCAGGGTGGGCAATCAGCCCCAGCATTTT
TRBJ1-6 | TRBV27 | . | 16 | . | CASSLSVQGSGSPLHF | TGTGCCAGCAGTTTATCGGTCCAGGGTTCCGGTTCACCCCTCCACTTT
TRBJ2-2 | TRBV6-5 | . | 14 | few | CASRKGKNTGELFF | TGTGCCAGCAGAAAGGGGAAGAACACCGGGGAGCTGTTTTTT
TRBJ2-7 | TRBV18 | . | 14 | . | CASSPTQGSTEQYF | TGTGCCAGCTCACCTACCCAGGGTAGTACTGAGCAGTACTTC
TRBJ2-2 | TRBV7-3 | TRBD1 | 13 | . | CASSFQDRAELFF | TGTGCCAGCAGCTTTCAGGACAGGGCCGAGCTGTTTTTT
TRBJ2-6 | TRBV29-1 | . | 14 | . | CSARTDSGANVLTF | TGCAGCGCCCGGACGGACTCTGGGGCCAACGTCCTGACTTTC
TRBJ1-4 | TRBV27 | . | 13 | . | CASTSLPGEKLFF | TGTGCCAGCACCTCTCTCCCGGGGGAAAAACTGTTTTTT
TRBJ1-1 | TRBV27 | . | 15 | . | CASSYKGGGGTEAFF | TGTGCCAGCAGTTATAAGGGAGGGGGGGGAACTGAAGCTTTCTTT
TRBJ1-1 | TRBV10-3 | . | 11 | . | CAIQRNTEAFF | TGTGCCATCCAGAGGAACACTGAAGCTTTCTTT
TRBJ1-1 | TRBV5-1 | . | 16 | . | CASSLESWTLDTEAFF | TGCGCCAGCAGCTTGGAATCCTGGACTTTAGACACTGAAGCTTTCTTT
TRBJ1-4 | TRBV15 | . | 14 | . | CATSSAPTNEKLFF | TGTGCCACCAGCAGCGCCCCGACTAATGAAAAACTGTTTTTT
TRBJ1-5 | TRBV5-1 | . | 15 | . | CASRAGDNSNQPQHF | TGCGCCAGCAGAGCAGGGGATAATAGCAATCAGCCCCAGCATTTT
TRBJ1-2 | TRBV24-1 | TRBD1 | 16 | . | CATSDFNGDRGNGYTF | TGTGCCACCAGTGATTTTAATGGGGACAGGGGCAATGGCTACACCTTC
TRBJ2-7 | TRBV30 | . | 11 | . | CAWSAGYEQYF | TGTGCCTGGAGTGCGGGTTACGAGCAGTACTTC
TRBJ2-1 | TRBV10-3 | TRBD2 | 17 | . | CAISERGPEVPGGEQFF | TGTGCCATCAGTGAGCGAGGGCCCGAGGTCCCGGGAGGTGAGCAGTTCTTC
TRBJ2-1 | TRBV25-1 | . | 16 | . | CASSFAADTFYNEQFF | TGTGCCAGCAGTTTTGCGGCGGACACCTTCTACAATGAGCAGTTCTTC
TRBJ1-4 | TRBV6-5 | . | 14 | . | CASREGLSNEKLFF | TGTGCCAGCCGAGAGGGGCTATCTAATGAAAAACTGTTTTTT
TRBJ2-1 | TRBV7-3 | TRBD1 | 15 | once | CASSPGGQGINEQFF | TGTGCCAGCAGCCCTGGGGGACAGGGGATAAATGAGCAGTTCTTC
TRBJ1-6 | TRBV27 | . | 12 | . | CASRQGLSPLHF | TGTGCCAGCAGGCAGGGGTTATCACCCCTCCACTTT
TRBJ2-2 | TRBV18 | . | 16 | . | CASSPSSVASTGELFF | TGTGCCAGCTCACCAAGTAGCGTAGCGAGCACCGGGGAGCTGTTTTTT
TRBJ1-2 | TRBV15 | . | 13 | . | CATSRDGNYGYTF | TGTGCCACCAGCAGAGATGGGAACTATGGCTACACCTTC
TRBJ1-4 | TRBV28 | TRBD1 | 16 | . | CASSIIRDSPNEKLFF | TGTGCCAGCAGTATAATCCGGGACAGCCCAAATGAAAAACTGTTTTTT
TRBJ1-1 | TRBV28 | . | 17 | . | CASSYRFRQSMNTEAFF | TGTGCCAGCAGTTACCGTTTCCGACAGTCCATGAACACTGAAGCTTTCTTT
TRBJ1-1 | TRBV2 | . | 13 | . | CASSEDPGSEAFF | TGTGCCAGCAGTGAAGATCCCGGGAGTGAAGCTTTCTTT
TRBJ1-3 | TRBV11-3 | . | 16 | once | CASSFSGLFSGNTIYF | TGTGCCAGCAGCTTTTCGGGACTCTTCTCTGGAAACACCATATATTTT
TRBJ2-6 | TRBV9 | . | 15 | few | CASSPLGSGANVLTF | TGTGCCAGCAGCCCCCTTGGCTCTGGGGCCAACGTCCTGACTTTC
TRBJ1-1 | TRBV19 | TRBD1 | 16 | . | CASSAVQGVANTEAFF | TGTGCCAGTAGTGCCGTACAGGGGGTGGCGAACACTGAAGCTTTCTTT
TRBJ2-3 | TRBV5-1 | . | 15 | . | CASSTPAGATDTQYF | TGCGCCAGCAGCACACCGGCGGGGGCTACAGATACGCAGTATTTT
TRBJ1-1 | TRBV7-9 | . | 15 | . | CASNPSKGANTEAFF | TGTGCCAGCAACCCTTCGAAAGGTGCGAACACTGAAGCTTTCTTT
TRBJ1-4 | TRBV11-1 | . | 14 | . | CASSLMGAAEKLFF | TGTGCCAGCAGCTTAATGGGGGCGGCTGAAAAACTGTTTTTT
TRBJ1-1 | TRBV5-1 | TRBD1 | 15 | . | CASSGTGGSNTEAFF | TGCGCCAGCAGCGGGACAGGGGGCTCAAACACTGAAGCTTTCTTT
TRBJ1-4 | TRBV18 | . | 16 | once | CASSLWRAATNEKLFF | TGTGCCAGCTCACTGTGGAGGGCCGCAACTAATGAAAAACTGTTTTTT
TRBJ2-1 | TRBV5-8 | . | 15 | . | CASSLGGNPWDEQFF | TGTGCCAGCAGCTTGGGGGGCAACCCTTGGGATGAGCAGTTCTTC
TRBJ2-3 | TRBV6-6 | . | 12 | . | CASSYTRDTQYF | TGTGCCAGCAGTTACACCAGAGATACGCAGTATTTT
TRBJ1-3 | TRBV19 | . | 16 | . | CASSSRTRTAGNTIYF | TGTGCCAGTAGTTCCCGGACACGTACAGCTGGAAACACCATATATTTT
TRBJ2-2 | TRBV4-1 | . | 18 | . | CASSQGLFGIPNTGELFF | TGCGCCAGCAGCCAAGGACTCTTCGGGATCCCAAACACCGGGGAGCTGTTTTTT
TRBJ2-1 | TRBV27 | . | 13 | . | CASRYGNDNEQFF | TGTGCCAGCAGGTATGGTAACGACAATGAGCAGTTCTTC
TRBJ1-5 | TRBV4-1 | TRBD1 | 16 | . | CASSQDGQGRNQPQHF | TGCGCCAGCAGCCAAGACGGACAGGGAAGGAATCAGCCCCAGCATTTT
TRBJ2-5 | TRBV7-8 | . | 13 | once | CASSLGGRETQYF | TGTGCCAGCAGCTTAGGGGGCCGAGAGACCCAGTACTTC
TRBJ2-1 | TRBV7-3 | . | 16 | once | CASSLLAGALYNEQFF | TGTGCCAGCAGCTTATTGGCGGGGGCCCTCTACAATGAGCAGTTCTTC
TRBJ1-1 | TRBV14 | TRBD1 | 17 | . | CASSQDARGGMNTEAFF | TGTGCCAGCAGCCAAGATGCGAGAGGGGGCATGAACACTGAAGCTTTCTTT
TRBJ1-4 | TRBV7-9 | . | 16 | . | CASSLLEPGPPGKLFF | TGTGCCAGCAGCTTATTAGAACCGGGACCGCCAGGAAAACTGTTTTTT
TRBJ1-4 | TRBV5-8 | TRBD1 | 15 | . | CASSLLGTVGEKLFF | TGTGCCAGCAGCTTGTTAGGGACAGTGGGTGAAAAACTGTTTTTT
TRBJ1-2 | TRBV6-2/TRBV6-3 | . | 11 | . | CASSSVGGYTF | TGTGCCAGCAGTTCCGTAGGGGGCTACACCTTC
TRBJ2-5 | TRBV11-1 | . | 13 | few | CASSLVGLETQYF | TGTGCCAGCAGCTTAGTAGGGTTAGAGACCCAGTACTTC
TRBJ2-3 | TRBV24-1 | TRBD1 | 15 | . | CATSDRDRGPDTQYF | TGTGCCACCAGTGATCGGGACAGGGGCCCCGATACGCAGTATTTT